This T cell receptor beta chain was profiled in a study of vaccination and CD4 T cells after COVID-19 (dated by TCRdb to between 2022 and 2023). In terms of the full investigation: Convalescent patients had a positive SARS-CoV-2 result on nasal swab PCR, and of these patients, some 10 had mild disease and one had severe disease. For stimulating the cultures, overlapping spike peptide pools were used, derived from SARS-CoV-2 as well as from the common cold coronaviruses HCoV-NL63, HCoV-OC43 and HCoV-229E. Participants got two doses of the Pfizer-BioNTech BNT162b2 vaccine (n=8) or two doses of the Moderna mRNA-1273 vaccine (n=2). The convalescent cohort included six males and four females, with two Hispanic individuals, seven Caucasians, two Asians and one multiracial person. Post-COVID blood samples were collected from convalescent patients a median of roughly 100 days after diagnosis, with a range of about 35 to 170 days. In around 9 COVID-19 convalescent patients and 4 infection-naive healthy vaccine recipients, researchers compared the spike-specific CD4+ TCR repertoire from before mRNA vaccination with the repertoire from after. A few convalescent patients were sampled both early after vaccination (day 14) and late after vaccination (days 161 to 241). As controls, cultures received a CEFX viral epitope pool (the positive control), an HIV-1 Nef peptide pool (the negative control), or no peptide at all. The time from the second vaccine dose to post-vaccine blood sampling had a median of roughly 77 days and ranged from about 12 to 250 days.

What the study reported, not specific to this receptor: In convalescent patients, nearly all vaccine-specific clones (304 of 307) were found to be mono-reactive for SARS-CoV-2 spike rather than cross-reactive with common cold coronaviruses. In convalescent patients, a median 86.3% of post-vaccine SARS-CoV-2-reactive clones were detected only after vaccination, and vaccine-specific priming was suggested by this finding. Although the median number of SARS-CoV-2-reactive clonotypes went up from fewer than 25 after infection to some 40 after vaccination, the increase was not significant. The number of convalescent patients in the study was relatively small, and the study did not examine early timepoints following natural infection.

This clonotype is identified as medium-sized (0.01 to 0.1%). It lacks a known antigen. No clone much larger than this one lies a single base away; base qualities are absent. Read against the paper, the sample's time point label means: late sampling 161 to 241 days after vaccination in a few convalescent patients. The label giving this sample's treatment or condition can be read as: approximately nine-day PBMC culture with coronavirus spike peptide pools or control peptides (ViraFEST assay). The ViraFEST assay, used in the study, expanded antigen-specific T cells with peptide pools and then identified the expanded clonotypes through TCR sequencing. The positive SARS-CoV-2 PCR tests of the convalescent patients were dated from March to December 2020, before the Alpha, Beta and Delta variants emerged in the United States. PBMCs were cultured at roughly 1.8 million per well in IMDM supplemented with roughly 5% human AB serum and 9 to 10 IU/ml IL-2, with about 10 ug/ml peptide pools added. Half of the culture medium was replaced with fresh IL-2-containing medium on days 3 and 7. After 10 to 11 days of culture, CD4+ T cells were isolated by negative selection with the EasySep CD4+ T cell isolation kit. PBMCs were separated from whole blood using Ficoll-Paque Plus gradient centrifugation and then either used fresh or cryopreserved at -140C. Each culture condition was generally run in triplicate wells.

The CDR3 starts with the cysteine, ends with the phenylalanine, and has 13 residues. Of all the DNA, just the CDR3 is kept, 39 bases in frame from base 1. According to the germline V gene (reference sequence), CDR1 reads DFQATT and CDR2 reads SNEGSKA. Library preparation employed PCR. TCR sequencing of DNA from cultured CD4+ T cells used the Oncomine TCR Beta short-read assay at the Johns Hopkins FTIC core. The QIAamp micro DNA kit was used to extract genomic DNA from the cultured CD4+ T cells. Oncomine TCR Beta libraries from cultured CD4+ T cells were pooled with unique dual indexes and sequenced on an Illumina iSeq 100. On the study's bioinformatics: Non-productive sequences were filtered out, and CDR3s that did not start with C, did not end with F or W, or were shorter than 7 amino acids were discarded. Antigen-specific clonotypes were identified using the MANAFEST web application through comparison of peptide-stimulated wells with reference and other culture wells. To be called positive, a clone needed an FDR below 0.05, an odds ratio above 5, and a productive frequency above 0.1% in at least two of three replicate wells. A clonotype counted as cross-reactive if it showed significant expansion both in the SARS-CoV-2 spike wells and in at least one common cold coronavirus spike condition. Levenshtein distances (stringdist) and unrooted phylogenetic trees (ape) in R version 3.6.1 were used to assess CDR3 homology. TCRdb redid the processing of the public reads, applying fastp at Q25 and MiXCR, and retained in-frame beta chains. Identical CDR3 protein sequences are pooled into one entry, listed with their most common genes and DNA. The V and J calls and clone size are TCRdb's, not the authors'. The sample data list about 26,000 distinct CDR3 sequences, and 36% of these were observed just once. Of the sample, 3% to 4% is held by the ten largest clones.

The source was CD4+ T cells from blood, cultured in vitro, collected about 7 months after SARS-CoV-2 vaccination. The chain is made from TRBV20-1 and TRBJ1-6, with 7 central nucleotides matching TRBD1. This TCR was recovered from a human donor who had recovered from COVID-19. At the DNA level, the sequence is TGCAGCTACGGGACAGACTATAATTCACCCCTCCACTTT. Its protein product is CSYGTDYNSPLHF.